A selection of T cell receptor beta chains follows, all from one sample in a study of T cell changes during pregnancy in multiple sclerosis. Profiled with immunoSEQ multiplex PCR; TCRdb holds only in-frame clones, not every one. The table includes some 56,000 clones, around 92% detected once. This specimen was CD4+ T cells from peripheral blood mononuclear cells, taken after pregnancy. Receptors were obtained from a female donor with multiple sclerosis, enrolled in a pregnancy study. Each CDR3 is given with its conserved first and last residue. The D gene is left open where the match is weak. Expanded clones get a size class; other rows say once, few or many, or leave the size out.

J gene,V gene,D gene,clone size,CDR3 DNA,CDR3 protein
TRBJ1-2,TRBV9,-,-,TGTGCCAGCAGCACCCAAATGACAGGCTATGGCTACACCTTC,CASSTQMTGYGYTF
TRBJ2-1,TRBV12-5,-,-,TGTGCTAGTGGCCCTGGGGGGGCCTCCCGCTCCTACAATGAGCAGTTCTTC,CASGPGGASRSYNEQFF
TRBJ1-1,TRBV25-1,-,-,TGTGCCAGCACCTCGGGACTTTATAACACTGAAGCTTTCTTT,CASTSGLYNTEAFF
TRBJ2-7,TRBV19,-,-,TGTGCCAGCTCCGGGGTAAGTTCGGCCGAGCAGTACTTC,CASSGVSSAEQYF
TRBJ1-5,TRBV4-3,-,-,TGCGCCAGCAGCCAGAGGTGGGTCCCCAACGACGGTCAGCCCCAGCATTTT,CASSQRWVPNDGQPQHF
TRBJ2-4,TRBV6-5,TRBD1,-,TGTGCCAGCAGGGCGACAGGGTATAACATTCAGTACTTC,CASRATGYNIQYF
TRBJ1-2,TRBV27,TRBD1,-,TGTGCCAGCAGATTAGACAGGGTAGGCTATGGCTACACCTTC,CASRLDRVGYGYTF
TRBJ2-3,TRBV7-7,TRBD2,-,TGTGCTAGCAGCCGCATAGCGGGGGACACAGATACGCAGTATTTT,CASSRIAGDTDTQYF
TRBJ1-6,TRBV11-2,-,-,TGTGCCAGCAGCTTAGATCCAGCCCTAGTGGATTCACCCCTCCACTTT,CASSLDPALVDSPLHF
TRBJ2-2,TRBV10-3,TRBD1,medium-sized,TGTGCCATCAGAGATACAGGGGTTACCGGGGAGCTGTTTTTT,CAIRDTGVTGELFF
TRBJ2-7,TRBV2,TRBD1,-,TGTGCCAGCGCGGGACAGGGGCACTACGAGCAGTACTTC,CASAGQGHYEQYF
TRBJ1-1,TRBV10-3,-,-,TGTGCCATCAGTGAGCGACGGGAGCGCGAAGCTTTCTTT,CAISERREREAFF
TRBJ2-2,TRBV30,TRBD1,-,TGTGCCTGGAGCTCACAGGGGGCGGTAACCGGGGAGCTGTTTTTT,CAWSSQGAVTGELFF
TRBJ2-5,TRBV18,TRBD2,-,TGTGCCAGCTCACCACGGTCAGGACTAGCGGGGGGTCGAGAGACCCAGTACTTC,CASSPRSGLAGGRETQYF
TRBJ2-6,TRBV29-1,-,-,TGCAGCGTTAGAGAGGGAGGTGGGGCCAACGTCCTGACTTTC,CSVREGGGANVLTF
TRBJ2-7,TRBV7-2,TRBD1,-,TGTGCCAGCAGCTTACTCCGGACAGGGGTTACCTACGAGCAGTACTTC,CASSLLRTGVTYEQYF
TRBJ2-4,TRBV6-1,-,few,TGTGCCAGCAGTGTGGGACTGGTGAAGGAGATTCAGTACTTC,CASSVGLVKEIQYF
TRBJ1-4,TRBV5-1,-,-,TGCGCCAGCAGGGAGGCAACTAATGAAAAACTGTTTTTT,CASREATNEKLFF
TRBJ2-7,TRBV7-8,TRBD2,-,TGTGCCAGCAGCCGTTCGGGGGGAGCCCTCTCCTACGAGCAGTACTTC,CASSRSGGALSYEQYF
TRBJ2-3,TRBV2,TRBD2,-,TGTGCCAGCAGTGGCCTAGCGGGGGGGCGCACAGATACGCAGTATTTT,CASSGLAGGRTDTQYF
TRBJ2-5,TRBV5-6,TRBD2,-,TGTGCCAGCAGCCGGGGACTAGCGGGGTCAGAGACCCAGTACTTC,CASSRGLAGSETQYF
TRBJ2-3,TRBV6-6,TRBD2,-,TGTGCCAGCAGAAATTCCGGGGGGGTCACAGATACGCAGTATTTT,CASRNSGGVTDTQYF
TRBJ1-1,TRBV7-2,-,-,TGTGCCAGCAGCTCCGGACTCATCACTGAAGCTTTCTTT,CASSSGLITEAFF
TRBJ1-5,TRBV12-5,-,-,TGTGCTAGTGCCATTGACCAGGGATCTAATCAGCCCCAGCATTTT,CASAIDQGSNQPQHF
TRBJ1-5,TRBV18,-,-,TGTGCCAGCTCACTGGGGGCCAATCAGCCCCAGCATTTT,CASSLGANQPQHF
TRBJ1-1,TRBV7-9,-,-,TGTGCCAGCAATAGGTGGGAGAGCACTGAAGCTTTCTTT,CASNRWESTEAFF
TRBJ1-5,TRBV27,-,-,TGTGCCAGCAGTCCACCGGGACACCCTATCAATCAGCCCCAGCATTTT,CASSPPGHPINQPQHF
TRBJ2-1,TRBV10-3,TRBD2,once,TGTGCCAGCCGTAGGCTCCTTAGCGGGGGTAAGGATGAGCAGTTCTTC,CASRRLLSGGKDEQFF
TRBJ2-1,TRBV30,TRBD1,-,TGTGCCTGGAGTCCAGGGGGCCCTGAGCAGTTCTTC,CAWSPGGPEQFF
TRBJ2-7,TRBV19,TRBD1,-,TGTGCCAGTAGTATACAGGGACAGGGCTACGAGCAGTACTTC,CASSIQGQGYEQYF
TRBJ1-2,TRBV4-1,-,-,TGCGCCAGCAGCCAACACGGTAACTATGGCTACACCTTC,CASSQHGNYGYTF
TRBJ1-6,TRBV6-6,-,-,TGTGCCAGCAGTCTCACAGGGATGAATTCACCCCTCCACTTT,CASSLTGMNSPLHF
TRBJ1-1,TRBV4-3,TRBD1,-,TGCGCCAGCAGCCAACCCAGGGGGGTGAACACTGAAGCTTTCTTT,CASSQPRGVNTEAFF
TRBJ1-1,TRBV11-2,-,-,TGTGCCAGCAGTCCCCGGGGAGCCTCACTGTTGAACACTGAAGCTTTCTTT,CASSPRGASLLNTEAFF
TRBJ2-7,TRBV6-5,-,few,TGTGCCAGCAGTTACTCAGCCGGGACCTACGAGCAGTACTTC,CASSYSAGTYEQYF
TRBJ1-4,TRBV7-2,-,-,TGTGCCAGCAGCGCAACGGGAACTAATGAAAAACTGTTTTTT,CASSATGTNEKLFF
TRBJ2-1,TRBV2,TRBD1,-,TGTGCCAGCAGGGCTATACAGGGGGCTTTTCGCAATGAGCAGTTCTTC,CASRAIQGAFRNEQFF
TRBJ1-5,TRBV19,TRBD1,-,TGTGCCAGTAGTATCCCCCCGGGACAGGGGGTATCTCAGCCCCAGCATTTT,CASSIPPGQGVSQPQHF
TRBJ2-1,TRBV7-7,TRBD1,once,TGTGCCAGCAGCCCCGAGACAGGGGGCGAGCAGTTCTTC,CASSPETGGEQFF
TRBJ2-1,TRBV4-1,TRBD2,-,TGCGCCAGCAGCCCCGGACTAGCGGGCCTCTACAATGAGCAGTTCTTC,CASSPGLAGLYNEQFF
TRBJ1-2,TRBV9,TRBD1,-,TGTGCCAGCAGCGTATCAGACAGGGACTATGGCTACACCTTC,CASSVSDRDYGYTF
TRBJ1-2,TRBV5-1,TRBD1,-,TGCGCCAGCAGCAACCCTCCGGGACAGGGACAGGCGCGAAACTATGGCTACACCTTC,CASSNPPGQGQARNYGYTF
TRBJ1-1,TRBV7-2,-,-,TGTGCCAGCAGCTTATCCCCCCGCAGGGGAGCTTTCTTT,CASSLSPRRGAFF
TRBJ2-3,TRBV18,-,-,TGTGCCAGCTCACCCCTAGCCCGCACAGATACGCAGTATTTT,CASSPLARTDTQYF
TRBJ2-2,TRBV4-3,-,once,TGCGCCAGCAGCCAAGTGGTCGGGGGGCCGAACACCGGGGAGCTGTTTTTT,CASSQVVGGPNTGELFF
TRBJ1-6,TRBV5-4,-,-,TGTGCCAGCAGCTTGGCAACGGGGGGCAGCTCACCCCTCCACTTT,CASSLATGGSSPLHF
TRBJ2-3,TRBV5-1,TRBD2,-,TGCGCCAGCAGCTTGGTATGGCGGGGGAGCACAGATACGCAGTATTTT,CASSLVWRGSTDTQYF
TRBJ2-7,TRBV5-1,TRBD2,-,TGCGCCAGCAGCTCTCCAGCGGGGGAGACCTACGAGCAGTACTTC,CASSSPAGETYEQYF
TRBJ1-2,TRBV19,-,-,TGTGCCAGTAGCGTGAGTTATGACTATGGCTACACCTTC,CASSVSYDYGYTF
TRBJ2-2,TRBV19,TRBD1,-,TGTGCCAGTAGTATAGCGGGACAGGGGGCCGGGGAGCTGTTTTTT,CASSIAGQGAGELFF
TRBJ2-3,TRBV19,TRBD1,-,TGTGCCAGTGCCGGACAGGAAACAGATACGCAGTATTTT,CASAGQETDTQYF
TRBJ1-6,TRBV30,TRBD1,once,TGTGCCTGGAGTGTATTGGCAGGGGGCTATAATTCACCCCTCCACTTT,CAWSVLAGGYNSPLHF
TRBJ1-2,TRBV18,TRBD1,-,TGTGCCAGCTCAGGACAGGGGATGTTTGGCTACACCTTC,CASSGQGMFGYTF
TRBJ1-4,TRBV2,TRBD1,-,TGTGCCAGCGAGTTGGACAGGGTGGAAAAACTGTTTTTT,CASELDRVEKLFF
TRBJ1-1,TRBV30,-,once,TGTGCCTCTGATTTTCGCGGGAGGGCTCATACTGAAGCTTTCTTT,CASDFRGRAHTEAFF
TRBJ1-1,TRBV4-1,-,-,TGCGCCAGCAGCCGGCCCACCGGGGTGATGAACACTGAAGCTTTCTTT,CASSRPTGVMNTEAFF
TRBJ1-1,TRBV19,-,-,TGTGCCAGTAGTATTGATGGGTCGGGTACTGAAGCTTTCTTT,CASSIDGSGTEAFF
TRBJ2-7,TRBV2,-,-,TGTGCCAGCAGTGGATACAGCGAGCAGTACTTC,CASSGYSEQYF
TRBJ1-2,TRBV30,TRBD1,-,TGTGCCTGGAGTACGGACAGGGACCCTTTCTATGTCTATGGCTACACCTTC,CAWSTDRDPFYVYGYTF